This T cell receptor beta chain stems from a study of T cell responses to AZD1222 COVID-19 vaccine. Study overall: Doses given second, at about 4 or about 12 weeks, were pooled. General study findings and limits: Donor demographics were predominantly white British with a female majority; clonal diversity may be underestimated.

In germline, CDR1 is MNHNS, CDR2 SASEGT. This CDR3 comprises 16 residues. V gave up 2 bases and J gave up 7 bases, with 20 bases separating them. Regarding this clone: Antigen: not known.

The repertoire was sequenced with immunoSEQ multiplex PCR; TCRdb's copy has only in-frame clones and lacks some. The repertoire consists of about 92,000 clones, with about nine tenths occurring once and the leading ten covering about 10%. The material was peripheral blood, obtained on day 0 of AZD1222 vaccination. The sequence derives from an adult in good health. The V and J genes are TRBV6-1 and TRBJ1-1, with D possibly TRBD1 on 6 matching bases. The CDR3 protein is CASSEPDGTPPYEAFF. The DNA of the CDR3 is TGTGCCAGCAGTGAACCCGACGGGACACCCCCTTATGAAGCTTTCTTT.